The present entry profiles one T cell receptor (beta chain) with its context. A few counts support this clone. There is no known antigen for this receptor. Per-nucleotide qualities are absent, and no much larger clonotype sits a single base away. The sample comes from a study of T cell responses to AZD1222 COVID-19 vaccine listed by TCRdb under 2021. With respect to the entire study: TCR sequencing covered about 230 trial participants: 207 given two doses of AZD1222 and about 26 given two doses of MenACWY control vaccine. Trial participants were enrolled by age into 18-55, 56-69 and 70-plus year subgroups, with approximately 160, 26 and 62 TCR-sequenced participants respectively.

Read against the paper, the sample's time point label means: about 28 days (+/-7) after the second vaccine dose. AZD1222 recipients given second doses at about 4 weeks or at about 12 weeks were pooled, since spike-specific TCR depth and breadth were not found to differ between the two schedules. Vaccinee samples came from UK trials COV001 and COV002, including a single-blind randomized controlled phase 2/3 trial of AZD1222 (ChAdOx1 nCoV-19) in healthy adults. For TCRbeta chain sequencing, PBMC samples from trial participants were taken at day 0 and at day 28 after the second dose. The CDR3 regions of human TCRbeta chains were analyzed by immunosequencing. From the authors' description of their analysis: Repertoire TCRs were checked for matches against a reference library of SARS-CoV-2-specific TCRs that had been generated using the MIRA antigen-specificity platform. Breadth meant the fraction of unique TCRs that were SARS-CoV-2-associated, whereas depth meant the fraction of total T cells that were SARS-CoV-2-associated. Using the MIRA data, each spike-specific TCR was assigned both to the spike region to which the TCR was reactive and to a CD4 or CD8 class. Log10-transformed breadth and depth values were compared by one-way ANOVA with Sidak's multiple comparisons tests. The source is immuneACCESS, and TCRdb retained only in-frame sequences with V and J called. Part of the clones is not carried over; for the studies checked, unresolved V genes explain less than half of this, and the remainder is unexplained. V, J and clone size are taken as reported in that table, and D and trimming were inferred from the DNA itself. The sample table holds around 100,000 clones, of which around 89% were seen once. The leading ten clones occupy under 6.5% of the sample.

What the research found in general, with its limitations: Because no day 14 peak-response samples were available, the repertoires could be characterized only after the peak T cell response. Nearly half of unique spike-specific TCRs reportedly recognized epitopes outside regions mutated in the B.1.351 and B.1.1.7 variants. In the small 56-69-year group, the increase in depth fell short of significance, most likely because of low power. After two AZD1222 doses, spike-specific TCR breadth and depth were significantly higher than at day 0 and than in MenACWY recipients. The vaccine-associated CD4 TCRs covered the entire spike protein, and the dominant responses fell in regions 160-218 and 743-854. Conclusions about previously exposed vaccinees are limited, since just five to seven AZD1222 recipients were seropositive for SARS-CoV-2 at baseline. Most participants were white British and females outnumbered males, and the authors suggested that clonal diversity may have been underestimated.

Sequenced here: peripheral blood, sampled 28 days after the second AZD1222 dose. The clonotype comes from an adult who received the AZD1222 COVID-19 vaccine.

Here the CDR3 is given as CASSLIAGTSWVGELFF. DNA sequence: TGCGCCAGCAGCCTCATAGCCGGGACTAGCTGGGTCGGGGAGCTGTTTTTT. The sequence joins TRBV4-3 to TRBJ2-2; 9 nucleotides in the junction match TRBD2. The CDR3 holds 17 amino acids from the cysteine to the phenylalanine. The only DNA kept is the CDR3, 51 bases in frame from the first base. Here V drops 4 bases and J drops 7 bases, and the junction holds 13 bases not matched to any gene. Looking up the germline V gene yields CDR1 LGHNA and CDR2 YSLEER.